The rows below give T cell receptor beta chains drawn from one sample of a study of response to subunit inactivated influenza vaccine. Using its own MiXCR run on the RT-PCR reads, TCRdb lists one record per CDR3 protein. The sample lists a few hundred thousand distinct CDR3 sequences, about 15% occurring once. The material was PBMCs from blood, obtained 11 to 12 days after vaccination. Receptors originate from a man between 50 and 59 years old who received an inactivated influenza vaccine. Both conserved end residues are part of each CDR3. The D gene is left open where the match is weak. The size of a clone is reported for some rows only, either as once, few or many, or as a class for expanded clones.

j_call: TRBJ2-7; d_call: TRBD2; v_call: TRBV20-1; clone_size: few; cdr3_aa: CSASPTSGSAEQYF; cdr3_nt: TGCAGTGCTAGCCCAACTAGCGGGAGTGCCGAGCAGTACTTC
j_call: TRBJ1-6; d_call: TRBD1; v_call: TRBV20-1; clone_size: few; cdr3_aa: CSARPTDRGSLSSYNSPLHF; cdr3_nt: TGCAGTGCTAGACCCACCGACAGGGGCTCCCTGAGCTCCTATAATTCACCCCTCCACTTT
j_call: TRBJ1-6; d_call: -; v_call: TRBV19; clone_size: few; cdr3_aa: CASSILRGQSNSPLHF; cdr3_nt: TGTGCCAGTAGTATCTTAAGGGGCCAGTCCAATTCACCCCTCCACTTT
j_call: TRBJ2-1; d_call: TRBD2; v_call: TRBV15; clone_size: -; cdr3_aa: CATSRYTLAGVSSEQFF; cdr3_nt: TGTGCCACCAGCCGGTATACCCTAGCGGGAGTCTCGAGTGAGCAGTTCTTC
j_call: TRBJ2-7; d_call: TRBD1; v_call: TRBV7-2; clone_size: few; cdr3_aa: CASSLDPGQGTEQYF; cdr3_nt: TGTGCCAGCAGCTTAGACCCGGGACAGGGGACCGAGCAGTACTTC
j_call: TRBJ1-5; d_call: -; v_call: TRBV5-1; clone_size: many; cdr3_aa: CASSLVPTAGNQPQHF; cdr3_nt: TGCGCCAGCAGCTTGGTTCCCACTGCGGGCAATCAGCCCCAGCATTTT
j_call: TRBJ1-5; d_call: -; v_call: TRBV4-1; clone_size: once; cdr3_aa: CASSQDYPRYSNQPQHF; cdr3_nt: TGCGCCAGCAGCCAAGATTACCCGAGGTATAGCAATCAGCCCCAGCATTTT
j_call: TRBJ2-7; d_call: -; v_call: TRBV4-2; clone_size: -; cdr3_aa: CASSQTMEGTYEQYF; cdr3_nt: TGTGCCAGCAGCCAAACCATGGAGGGGACCTACGAGCAGTACTTC
j_call: TRBJ2-7; d_call: TRBD2; v_call: TRBV6-1; clone_size: -; cdr3_aa: CASSAHTGGRALYEQYF; cdr3_nt: TGTGCCAGCAGTGCCCACACTGGCGGGAGGGCCCTGTACGAGCAGTACTTC
j_call: TRBJ2-3; d_call: -; v_call: TRBV10-3; clone_size: -; cdr3_aa: CAISEGLRTDTQYF; cdr3_nt: TGTGCCATCAGTGAGGGACTTCGCACAGATACGCAGTATTTT
j_call: TRBJ1-4; d_call: -; v_call: TRBV7-2; clone_size: many; cdr3_aa: CASSLMGRSEKLFF; cdr3_nt: TGTGCCAGCAGCTTAATGGGGCGTAGCGAAAAACTGTTTTTT
j_call: TRBJ1-1; d_call: TRBD1; v_call: TRBV5-6; clone_size: few; cdr3_aa: CASSLGQGPEAFF; cdr3_nt: TGTGCCAGCAGCTTGGGACAGGGACCTGAAGCTTTCTTT
j_call: TRBJ2-2; d_call: TRBD1; v_call: TRBV9; clone_size: many; cdr3_aa: CASSLGGTGGTGELFF; cdr3_nt: TGTGCCAGCAGCCTAGGGGGGACAGGGGGCACCGGGGAGCTGTTTTTT
j_call: TRBJ2-1; d_call: TRBD1; v_call: TRBV29-1; clone_size: few; cdr3_aa: CSVRGGQGQKTDEQFF; cdr3_nt: TGCAGCGTGCGTGGAGGACAGGGGCAAAAAACGGATGAGCAGTTCTTC
j_call: TRBJ2-3; d_call: -; v_call: TRBV4-2; clone_size: -; cdr3_aa: CASSQEYRSGRLETDTQYF; cdr3_nt: TGTGCCAGCAGCCAAGAGTACCGGAGTGGGAGATTAGAAACAGATACGCAGTATTTT
j_call: TRBJ2-5; d_call: TRBD2; v_call: TRBV12-3/TRBV12-4; clone_size: few; cdr3_aa: CASSYELLAARTTQYF; cdr3_nt: TGTGCCAGCAGTTATGAATTACTAGCGGCCCGAACGACCCAGTACTTC
j_call: TRBJ1-2; d_call: -; v_call: TRBV12-3/TRBV12-4; clone_size: -; cdr3_aa: CASSPFGRTNTF; cdr3_nt: TGTGCCAGCAGTCCTTTTGGGAGGACAAACACCTTC
j_call: TRBJ2-1; d_call: -; v_call: TRBV6-5; clone_size: -; cdr3_aa: CASSYSFSGTEQFF; cdr3_nt: TGTGCCAGCAGTTACTCATTTTCCGGGACAGAGCAGTTCTTC
j_call: TRBJ2-1; d_call: TRBD2; v_call: TRBV14; clone_size: few; cdr3_aa: CASSVGGGSTYNEQFF; cdr3_nt: TGTGCCAGCAGCGTCGGAGGCGGGAGTACCTACAATGAGCAGTTCTTC
j_call: TRBJ2-4; d_call: TRBD1; v_call: TRBV12-3/TRBV12-4; clone_size: once; cdr3_aa: CASGDRGNDIQYF; cdr3_nt: TGTGCCAGCGGCGACAGGGGTAATGACATTCAGTACTTC
j_call: TRBJ2-3; d_call: TRBD2; v_call: TRBV9; clone_size: -; cdr3_aa: CASSVGTSGFTDTQSF; cdr3_nt: TGTGCCAGCAGCGTAGGAACTAGCGGATTCACAGATACGCAGTCTTTT
j_call: TRBJ2-3; d_call: TRBD1; v_call: TRBV24-1; clone_size: many; cdr3_aa: CATSDLKGAADTQYF; cdr3_nt: TGTGCCACCAGTGATTTGAAGGGGGCAGCAGATACGCAGTATTTT
j_call: TRBJ2-1; d_call: -; v_call: TRBV12-5; clone_size: few; cdr3_aa: CASGLTPPGEQFF; cdr3_nt: TGTGCTAGTGGTTTGACTCCTCCCGGGGAGCAGTTCTTC
j_call: TRBJ2-7; d_call: -; v_call: TRBV27; clone_size: -; cdr3_aa: CASSLQGSNEQYF; cdr3_nt: TGTGCCAGCAGTTTACAGGGGTCCAACGAGCAGTACTTC
j_call: TRBJ2-1; d_call: TRBD2; v_call: TRBV5-1; clone_size: few; cdr3_aa: CASSVDSGSALNEQFF; cdr3_nt: TGCGCCAGCAGCGTCGATAGCGGGAGCGCACTCAATGAGCAGTTCTTC
j_call: TRBJ2-7; d_call: -; v_call: TRBV9; clone_size: few; cdr3_aa: CASSVGQGSEQYF; cdr3_nt: TGTGCCAGCAGCGTAGGTCAGGGAAGCGAGCAGTACTTC